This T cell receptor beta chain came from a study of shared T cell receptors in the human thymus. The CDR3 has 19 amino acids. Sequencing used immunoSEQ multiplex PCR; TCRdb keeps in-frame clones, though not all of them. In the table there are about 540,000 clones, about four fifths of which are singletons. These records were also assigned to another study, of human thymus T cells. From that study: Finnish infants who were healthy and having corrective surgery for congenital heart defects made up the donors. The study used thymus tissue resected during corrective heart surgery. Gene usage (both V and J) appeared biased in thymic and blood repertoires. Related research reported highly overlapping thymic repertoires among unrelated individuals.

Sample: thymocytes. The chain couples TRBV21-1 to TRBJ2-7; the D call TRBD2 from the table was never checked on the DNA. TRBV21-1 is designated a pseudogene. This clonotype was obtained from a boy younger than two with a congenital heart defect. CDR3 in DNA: TGTGCCAGCAGCAAAGCCCTTTGGCTAGCGGGAGGGACCAAGTACGAGCAGTACTTC. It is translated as CASSKALWLAGGTKYEQYF.